The rows below give T cell receptor beta chains drawn from one sample of a study of T-cell memory formation after mild COVID-19. MiXCR was run by TCRdb on the 5' RACE reads, yielding one entry per CDR3 protein. The sample yields hundreds of thousands of distinct CDR3 sequences, roughly 14% seen once. Sequencing was done on a sample of PBMCs or a T cell subset sorted from them (not recorded which). The receptors originated from a young man who had mild COVID-19 (a few samples of this study predate the infection). Cell type and time point are not known. Each CDR3 is given without its conserved first and last residue. Each record gives: J gene, V gene, CDR3 protein.

j_call: TRBJ1-2; v_call: TRBV20-1; cdr3_aa: SARLRQGGYGYT
j_call: TRBJ2-6; v_call: TRBV7-9; cdr3_aa: ASSQDPGQGAMGANVLT
j_call: TRBJ2-3; v_call: TRBV5-1; cdr3_aa: ASSFRGARSTDTQY
j_call: TRBJ2-5; v_call: TRBV4-3; cdr3_aa: ASSQETQGMETQY
j_call: TRBJ2-7; v_call: TRBV2; cdr3_aa: ASCITQASSYEQY
j_call: TRBJ2-7; v_call: TRBV12-3/TRBV12-4; cdr3_aa: ASSLDRGSRGYEQY
j_call: TRBJ2-3; v_call: TRBV7-2; cdr3_aa: ASSLYPLAGVTDTQY
j_call: TRBJ1-5; v_call: TRBV27; cdr3_aa: ASSWAGEQPQH
j_call: TRBJ2-5; v_call: TRBV20-1; cdr3_aa: SARDLLASGGKETQY
j_call: TRBJ2-7; v_call: TRBV20-1; cdr3_aa: SASPGTDSYEQY
j_call: TRBJ1-1; v_call: TRBV7-9; cdr3_aa: ASSLDGSMNTEAF
j_call: TRBJ1-2; v_call: TRBV4-1; cdr3_aa: ASSQAAGGAYGYT
j_call: TRBJ1-3; v_call: TRBV7-2; cdr3_aa: ASSLARTVRNTIY
j_call: TRBJ1-3; v_call: TRBV18; cdr3_aa: ASFGSSSGNTIY
j_call: TRBJ2-3; v_call: TRBV7-9; cdr3_aa: ASSLSRLGPGGQDTQY
j_call: TRBJ2-3; v_call: TRBV12-3/TRBV12-4; cdr3_aa: ASSFMSNPPDTQY
j_call: TRBJ1-1; v_call: TRBV18; cdr3_aa: ASSLGGRGLMNTEAF
j_call: TRBJ2-1; v_call: TRBV3-1; cdr3_aa: ASSPGTGNHEQF
j_call: TRBJ2-1; v_call: TRBV7-8; cdr3_aa: ASSLERANEQF
j_call: TRBJ1-1; v_call: TRBV4-1; cdr3_aa: ASSQALGSMNTEAF
j_call: TRBJ2-7; v_call: TRBV12-3/TRBV12-4; cdr3_aa: ASSLRLADEQY
j_call: TRBJ1-4; v_call: TRBV6-1; cdr3_aa: ASITGPGEKLF
j_call: TRBJ1-1; v_call: TRBV11-1; cdr3_aa: ASSLIFSAEAF